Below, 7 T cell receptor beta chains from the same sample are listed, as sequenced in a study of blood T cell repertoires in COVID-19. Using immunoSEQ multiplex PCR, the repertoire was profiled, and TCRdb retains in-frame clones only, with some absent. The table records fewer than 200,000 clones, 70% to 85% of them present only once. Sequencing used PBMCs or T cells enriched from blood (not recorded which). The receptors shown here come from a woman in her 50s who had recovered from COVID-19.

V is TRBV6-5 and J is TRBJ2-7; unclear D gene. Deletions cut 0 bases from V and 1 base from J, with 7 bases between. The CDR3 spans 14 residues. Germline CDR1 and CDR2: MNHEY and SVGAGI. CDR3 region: CASSYSSASYEQYF. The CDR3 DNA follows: TGTGCCAGCAGTTACTCGAGCGCATCCTACGAGCAGTACTTC.

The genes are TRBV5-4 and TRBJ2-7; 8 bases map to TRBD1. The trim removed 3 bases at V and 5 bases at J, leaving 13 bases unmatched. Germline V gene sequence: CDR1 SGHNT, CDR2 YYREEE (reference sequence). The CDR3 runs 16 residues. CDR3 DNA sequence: TGTGCCAGCAGCTCGACAGGGGTTATTGGGGCGGACGAGCAGTACTTC. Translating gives CASSSTGVIGADEQYF.

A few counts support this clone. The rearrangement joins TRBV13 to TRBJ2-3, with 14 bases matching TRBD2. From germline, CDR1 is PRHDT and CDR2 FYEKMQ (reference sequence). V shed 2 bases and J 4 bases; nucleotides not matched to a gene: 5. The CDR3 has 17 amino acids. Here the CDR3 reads CASSLSPGLAGADTQYF. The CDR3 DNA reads TGTGCCAGCAGCTTATCCCCGGGACTAGCGGGAGCAGATACGCAGTATTTT.

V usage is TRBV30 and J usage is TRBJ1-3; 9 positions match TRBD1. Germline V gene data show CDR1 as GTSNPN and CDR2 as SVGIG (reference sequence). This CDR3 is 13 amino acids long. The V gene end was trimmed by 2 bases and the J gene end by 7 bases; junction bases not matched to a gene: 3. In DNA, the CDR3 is TGTGCCTGGAGTCGGACAGGGGCTAACACCATATATTTT. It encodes CAWSRTGANTIYF.

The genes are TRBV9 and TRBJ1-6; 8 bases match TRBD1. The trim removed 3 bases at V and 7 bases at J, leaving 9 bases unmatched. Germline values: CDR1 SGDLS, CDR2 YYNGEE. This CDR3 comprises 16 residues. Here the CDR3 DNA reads TGTGCCAGCAGCGCCTTACCGGACAGGGCCAATTCACCCCTCCACTTT. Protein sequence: CASSALPDRANSPLHF.

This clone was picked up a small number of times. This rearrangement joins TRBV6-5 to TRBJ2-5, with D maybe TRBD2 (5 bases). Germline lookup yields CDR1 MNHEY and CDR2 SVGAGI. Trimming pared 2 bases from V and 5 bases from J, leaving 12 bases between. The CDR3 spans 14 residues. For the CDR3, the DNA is TGTGCCAGCAGTTACAATTTTGGGGAGGAGACCCAGTACTTC. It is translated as CASSYNFGEETQYF.

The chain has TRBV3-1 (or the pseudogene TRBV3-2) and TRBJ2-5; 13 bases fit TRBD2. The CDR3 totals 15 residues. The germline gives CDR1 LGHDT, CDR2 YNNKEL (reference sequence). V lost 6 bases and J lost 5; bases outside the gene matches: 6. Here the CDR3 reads CASRLGLAGDETQYF. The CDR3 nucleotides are TGTGCCAGCAGACTCGGACTAGCGGGAGACGAGACCCAGTACTTC.